These T cell receptor beta chains were read from a single sample in a study of T-cell memory formation after mild COVID-19. TCRdb redid the calling of the 5' RACE reads with MiXCR, one entry per CDR3 protein. The sample lists 110,000 or so distinct CDR3 sequences; about 24% were seen once. The sequenced sample consisted of PBMCs or a T cell subset sorted from them (not recorded which). These receptors were taken from a man in his late teens or twenties who had mild COVID-19 (a few samples of this study predate the infection). Cell type and time point are not known. The CDR3 runs from the conserved cysteine through the conserved F or W. A D gene is named only where the DNA matches it firmly. Where a row states a size, it is once, few, many or the class of an expanded clone; other rows omit it.

V	length	size	J	D	CDR3	DNA
TRBV29-1	13	NA	TRBJ2-7	NA	CSVEGGHHYEQYF	TGCAGCGTTGAAGGGGGACATCATTACGAGCAGTACTTC
TRBV7-9	15	NA	TRBJ1-6	TRBD1	CASSLVTGGTVDLHF	TGTGCCAGCAGCTTAGTAACAGGGGGGACGGTCGACCTCCACTTT
TRBV27	12	NA	TRBJ2-7	NA	CASGGAPYEQYF	TGTGCCAGCGGCGGGGCACCCTACGAGCAGTACTTC
TRBV5-6	14	NA	TRBJ2-2	NA	CVSSPRSFTGELFF	TGTGTCAGCAGCCCCCGTAGTTTCACCGGGGAGCTGTTTTTT
TRBV7-7	15	NA	TRBJ2-3	NA	CASSLAPGQADTQYF	TGTGCCAGCAGCTTAGCTCCGGGGCAGGCAGATACGCAGTATTTT
TRBV15	13	NA	TRBJ1-5	NA	CATSTAGYQPQHF	TGTGCCACCAGCACCGCGGGTTACCAGCCCCAGCATTTT
TRBV19	16	few	TRBJ1-6	NA	CASSLRGATYNSPLHF	TGTGCCAGTAGTCTCAGGGGAGCTACCTATAATTCACCCCTCCACTTT
TRBV7-9	13	NA	TRBJ1-1	NA	CASSGDSNTEAFF	TGTGCCAGCAGTGGGGACTCGAACACTGAAGCTTTCTTT
TRBV29-1	14	few	TRBJ2-1	TRBD1	CSVTGTGTYNEQFF	TGCAGCGTTACCGGGACAGGGACCTACAATGAGCAGTTCTTC
TRBV25-1	15	many	TRBJ2-2	TRBD1	CASAAGTGDTGELFF	TGTGCCAGCGCAGCCGGGACAGGGGACACCGGGGAGCTGTTTTTT
TRBV6-5	17	NA	TRBJ2-3	TRBD2	CASSTSGGASVTDTQYF	TGTGCCAGCAGTACAAGCGGGGGGGCCTCGGTGACAGATACGCAGTATTTT